This TCR beta chain appears in the sequencing data of a study of blood T cells in healthy people across ages. The authors ran a second PCR of roughly 7 to 11 cycles using a sample-barcoded 5' primer and a J-beta primer mix. TCRdb re-derived calls from the 5' RACE reads in MiXCR, one entry per CDR3 protein. The repertoire holds more than 900,000 distinct CDR3 sequences, 25% to 30% seen once, with around 9.6% in the top ten. This clonotype came up a few times. The CDR3 has 15 residues. Germline CDR1 reads GTSNPN; CDR2 reads SVGIG (reference sequence). The V and J ends lost 3 bases and 0 bases, in that order; junction bases with no gene match: 6. This sample was also put to use in a study of T cells of mothers and their children. Per that study: Three healthy Caucasian mothers, along with their six children, were the donors.

The sequenced material came from blood. The sequence was collected from a middle-aged woman in good health. The chain combines TRBV30 with TRBJ1-1; 8 bases are shared with TRBD1. This CDR3 is CAWSVTGVLNTEAFF. Written as DNA, the CDR3 is TGTGCCTGGAGCGTGACAGGGGTACTGAACACTGAAGCTTTCTTT.